Reported below is one TCR beta chain. The specificity of this receptor is unknown. Within one base of it there is no much larger clone, and no base qualities were kept. This sample is part of a study of response to subunit inactivated influenza vaccine (dated by TCRdb to 2017 to 2018). Study-wide context: Deep quantitative T cell receptor repertoire profiling was used in the study to track responses to a trivalent subunit inactivated influenza vaccine.

General conclusions and limits of the study: It was suggested by the authors that each seasonal influenza vaccination may recruit only a limited number of new T cells.

The protocol used for the library was RT-PCR. Sequencing took place on an Illumina HiSeq 2500. The public reads were quality trimmed at Q25 with fastp and then assembled into clones with MiXCR by TCRdb, keeping productive beta chains. Every distinct CDR3 protein forms one entry, paired with its most common genes and DNA. Counted in this sample were about 540,000 distinct CDR3 sequences; 20% to 25% of them appeared once. Approximately 2.9% of the sample lies in the top ten. According to the germline V gene, CDR1 reads SQVTM and CDR2 reads ANQGSEA. Reading from cysteine to phenylalanine, the CDR3 counts 13 amino acids. Just CDR3 DNA is preserved here, 39 bases in frame from base 1. After removal of 7 bases from V and 5 bases from J, the junction retains 10 bases not matched to a gene. The sample was also reused in another study, on T cells expressing NK-cell markers. The second study reports: TCR beta cDNA libraries were made by 5'RACE template switching that added a universal primer site and unique molecular identifiers. TCR beta-chain repertoires were profiled in sorted CD3+CD56+NKG2C+, CD3+CD56+NKG2C- and CD3+CD56-NKG2C+ T-cell subsets from eight donors. Seven of the eight sequenced donors were HCMV-seropositive and one was HCMV-seronegative. In several experiments an anti-gammadeltaTCR antibody was added to restrict sorting to alphabetaTCR-expressing T cells. In over 5 donors, the dominant CD3+CD56+NKG2C+ clonotypes were among the top 10 CD8+ clonotypes and accounted for about 1.0-8% of CD8+ T cells. Those dominant clonotypes were again the most abundant among CD3+CD56-NKG2C+ cells in a few donors, at roughly 25-65%. Whether the expanded NKG2C-expressing T cell clones were specific for HCMV antigens remained unclear. The study sequenced eight donors, all healthy volunteers chosen at random: three men and five women. A commercial ELISA kit detecting HCMV-specific IgG in serum was used to determine HCMV serostatus. Peripheral blood mononuclear cells were isolated from blood by Ficoll density gradient centrifugation. Using Miltenyi isolation kits, CD4+ and CD8+ T cells were isolated from PBMC through magnetic immunoseparation. cDNA synthesis was primed from the TCR beta constant segment, followed by two successive PCR amplification steps. Sequencing of the libraries produced 2 x 150 bp reads on Illumina HiSeq 2000/2500, MiSeq or NextSeq. MIGEC handled demultiplexing of the reads and grouping by UMI, while MiTCR was used to assemble and quantify clonotypes. Only TCR cDNA sequences supported by at least two reads were kept to exclude erroneous sequences. Downstream repertoire analysis used the tcR package, and clonotypes were matched across fractions by CDR3 nucleotide sequence plus V segment. VDJmatch was used to annotate antigen specificity against VDJdb, with one amino acid substitution in CDR3 permitted.

The source was CD4+ T cells sorted from PBMCs, collected 11 to 12 days after vaccination. This chain joins TRBV29-1 to TRBJ2-5, with 7 bases in between that match TRBD1. The receptor was derived from a man aged 50-60 years who received an inactivated influenza vaccine. Donor details come from another sample of the same person, matched by shared clones. The DNA reads as follows: TGCAGCGGCAAGACAGGGTCGCGGGAGACCCAGTACTTC. It encodes CSGKTGSRETQYF.